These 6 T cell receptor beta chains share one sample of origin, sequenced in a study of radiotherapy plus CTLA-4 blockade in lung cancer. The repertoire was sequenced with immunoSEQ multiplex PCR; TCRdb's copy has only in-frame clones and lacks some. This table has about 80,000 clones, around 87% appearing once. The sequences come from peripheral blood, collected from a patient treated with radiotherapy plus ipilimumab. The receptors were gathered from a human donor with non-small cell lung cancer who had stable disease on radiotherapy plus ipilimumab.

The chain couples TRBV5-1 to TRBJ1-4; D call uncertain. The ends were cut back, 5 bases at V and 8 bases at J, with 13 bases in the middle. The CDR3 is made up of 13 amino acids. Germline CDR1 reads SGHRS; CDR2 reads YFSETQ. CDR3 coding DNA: TGCGCCAGCAGTGGGCGATTTCCGGAAAAACTGTTTTTT. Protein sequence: CASSGRFPEKLFF.

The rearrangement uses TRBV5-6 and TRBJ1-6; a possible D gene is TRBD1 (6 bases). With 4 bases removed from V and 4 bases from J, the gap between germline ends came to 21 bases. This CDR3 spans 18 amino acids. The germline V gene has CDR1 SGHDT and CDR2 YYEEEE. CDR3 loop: CASSLQQGSFRYNSPLHF. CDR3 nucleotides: TGTGCCAGCAGCCTACAACAGGGTTCCTTTAGGTATAATTCACCCCTCCACTTT.

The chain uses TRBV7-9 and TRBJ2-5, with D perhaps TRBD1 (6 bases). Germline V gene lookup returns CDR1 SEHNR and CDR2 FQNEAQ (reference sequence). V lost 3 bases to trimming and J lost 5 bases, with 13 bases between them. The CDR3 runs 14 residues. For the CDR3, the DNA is TGTGCCAGCAGCTTCCGTTCAGGGGTGGAGACCCAGTACTTC. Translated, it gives CASSFRSGVETQYF. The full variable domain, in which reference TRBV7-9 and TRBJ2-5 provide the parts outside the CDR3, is DTGVSQNPRHKITKRGQNVTFRCDPISEHNRLYWYRQTLGQGPEFLTYFQNEAQLEKSRLLSDRFSAERPKGSFSTLEIQRTEQGDSAMYLCASSFRSGVETQYFGPGTRLLVL.

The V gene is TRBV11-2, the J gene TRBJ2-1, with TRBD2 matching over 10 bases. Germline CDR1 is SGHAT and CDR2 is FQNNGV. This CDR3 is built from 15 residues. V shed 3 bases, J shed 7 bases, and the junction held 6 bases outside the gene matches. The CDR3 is CASSLLAGGQNEQFF. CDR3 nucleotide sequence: TGTGCCAGCAGCTTGTTAGCGGGAGGACAGAATGAGCAGTTCTTC.

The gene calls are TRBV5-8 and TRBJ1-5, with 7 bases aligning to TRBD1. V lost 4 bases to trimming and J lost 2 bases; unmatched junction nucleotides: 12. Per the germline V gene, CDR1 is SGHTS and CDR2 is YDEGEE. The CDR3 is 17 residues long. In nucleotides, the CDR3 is TGTGCCAGCAGCGGCCTGGACAGGTTGGCGGGCAATCAGCCCCAGCATTTT. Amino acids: CASSGLDRLAGNQPQHF.

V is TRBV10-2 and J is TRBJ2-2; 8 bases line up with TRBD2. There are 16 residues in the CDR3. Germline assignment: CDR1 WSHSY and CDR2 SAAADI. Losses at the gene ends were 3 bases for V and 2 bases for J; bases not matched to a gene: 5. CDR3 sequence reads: CASSDSGGSNTGELFF. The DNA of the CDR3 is TGCGCCAGCAGTGACTCGGGGGGGAGTAACACCGGGGAGCTGTTTTTT.